This T cell receptor beta chain was captured in a study of regulatory T cells in long-lasting Graves disease. The TCR beta library used iRepertoire HTBI primers with Arm-PCR amplification of CDR3. Via MiXCR, TCRdb re-called the multiplex PCR reads, giving one row per CDR3 protein. This table has about 530,000 distinct CDR3 sequences, about 16% appearing once. The CDR3 is 14 amino acids. V gave up 5 bases and J gave up 0 bases, with 14 bases separating them. Looked up from germline, CDR1 is DFQATT and CDR2 is SNEGSKA (reference sequence). Documented time point: newly diagnosed GD, antithyroid drugs for less than 3 months. There was RNA extracted from PBMCs, and the TCR library was made from it. This same sample was also taken into another study, of T cells in Graves' hyperthyroidism and ophthalmopathy. That source reports: Together with thyroid ultrasound, orbital computed tomography, serum thyroxine and TRAb, clinical symptoms were used for diagnoses. Among clonotypes expanded in thyroid above 0.001, most were also found in blood.

The chain recombines TRBV20-1 with TRBJ2-7, with D possibly being TRBD1 (5 bases). Sequences were derived from peripheral blood mononuclear cells (PBMCs), sampled at new diagnosis, from a patient treated with antithyroid drugs. The source is a woman aged 40-60 years with Graves disease. The CDR3 sequence is CSAPGWGSSYEQYF. CDR3 nucleotides: TGCAGTGCTCCGGGTTGGGGCAGCTCCTACGAGCAGTACTTC.